This T cell receptor beta chain was sequenced during a study of a mutant IDH1 vaccine in newly diagnosed glioma. Across the study: Most had both radiotherapy and temozolomide beforehand; others had only one.

This CDR3 contains 16 residues. With 3 bases clipped from V and 6 bases from J, the junction kept 7 bases outside the gene matches. From germline, CDR1 is SGHNT and CDR2 YYREEE (reference sequence). Study-wide results and limits: With respect to changes in top peripheral T cell clonotypes, pseudoprogression seemed unrelated.

Assay: immunoSEQ multiplex PCR; the TCRdb copy retains only in-frame clones and omits some. Of about 74,000 clones listed, around 87% were seen once; the top ten hold 1.5% to 2.5%. For this clone: Its antigen remains unknown.

Time point in this sample: week 35, safety follow-up. The investigators gave 300 ug of mutant IDH1 20-mer peptide in each vaccine dose, together with topical imiquimod. The sample was PBMCs, taken from a glioma patient whose treatment included an IDH1 peptide vaccine. This receptor was identified in a man aged 25 to 40 with glioma. V usage is TRBV5-4 and J usage is TRBJ1-6; 9 nucleotides align to TRBD1. The CDR3: CASSSASTGGNSPLHF. CDR3 nucleotides: TGTGCCAGCAGCTCCGCATCGACAGGGGGTAATTCACCCCTCCACTTT.